These 15 T cell receptor beta chains came from one sample sequenced in a study of CD8+ T cells in alopecia areata. Treatment denoted: oral pan-JAK inhibitor, 5-10 mg twice daily. RNA, once extracted, was reverse transcribed into cDNA for use as the sequencing template. Measured with immunoSEQ multiplex PCR; TCRdb has only the in-frame clones, and not every one. The data show under 200,000 clones, approximately 60% seen once. The source material was CD4+ T cells sorted from blood, sampled at week 24, from a patient treated with tofacitinib. The receptors were gathered from a human donor with alopecia areata.

This chain connects TRBV18 to TRBJ1-2, with D perhaps TRBD1 (6 bases). Trimming took off 3 bases at V and 0 bases at J, with 11 bases between the two ends. The germline V gene has CDR1 KGHSH and CDR2 LQKENI. The CDR3 runs to 15 residues. As DNA, the CDR3 is TGTGCCAGCTCACCGTTGGACAGAGCTAACTATGGCTACACCTTC. Protein: CASSPLDRANYGYTF.

This clone was observed a few times. V and J are TRBV6-1 and TRBJ1-1; D is undetermined. Germline V gene data show CDR1 as MNHNS and CDR2 as SASEGT. V dropped 7 bases and J dropped 6 bases, with 6 bases sitting between them. This CDR3 is built from 10 residues. The CDR3 loop reads CASNKAEAFF. CDR3 nucleotides: TGTGCCAGCAATAAGGCTGAAGCTTTCTTT.

This chain uses TRBV27 with TRBJ1-1, with 9 bases identical to TRBD1. The CDR3 is 17 amino acids. Losses at the gene ends were 6 bases for V and 3 bases for J; bases not matched to a gene: 14. CDR1 and CDR2 from the germline V gene are MNHEY and SMNVEV (reference sequence). The CDR3 bases are TGTGCCAGCAGCCGACGACAGGGGACAGGGTTGGACACTGAAGCTTTCTTT. Translated, it gives CASSRRQGTGLDTEAFF.

This clone was counted only a few times. V is TRBV5-1 and J is TRBJ2-3; D possibly corresponds to TRBD1 (6 bases). CDR1 SGHRS and CDR2 YFSETQ come from the germline V gene. This CDR3 region has 17 residues. Trimming cost V 0 bases and J 0 bases, with 14 bases left between them. The CDR3 here is CASSLGVTGSSTDTQYF. CDR3 bases: TGCGCCAGCAGCTTGGGAGTGACAGGATCTAGCACAGATACGCAGTATTTT. The whole variable domain, remainder taken from reference TRBV5-1 and TRBJ2-3, is KAGVTQTPRYLIKTRGQQVTLSCSPISGHRSVSWYQQTPGQGLQFLFEYFSETQRNKGNFPGRFSGRQFSNSRSEMNVSTLELGDSALYLCASSLGVTGSSTDTQYFGPGTRLTVL.

The chain recombines TRBV27 with TRBJ2-5; either TRBD1 or TRBD2 may supply D (5 bases each). V lost 0 bases, J lost 7 bases, and 12 bases lay in between. CDR3 size: 14 residues. Germline CDR1 and CDR2: MNHEY and SMNVEV (reference sequence). CDR3 sequence: CASSLSGTLGTQYF. CDR3 nucleotide sequence: TGTGCCAGCAGTTTATCGGGGACCCTGGGGACCCAGTACTTC.

The rearrangement joins TRBV4-1 to TRBJ2-3; tentative D call: TRBD1 (6 bases). Trimming removed 1 base at V and 5 bases at J, with 10 bases between. CDR1 and CDR2 (germline): MGHRA, YSYEKL. The CDR3 has 14 residues. The CDR3 DNA reads as TGCGCCAGCAGCCAAGGTGTCAGGGGAGATACGCAGTATTTT. It specifies CASSQGVRGDTQYF.

The sample holds a few counts of this clone. This chain links TRBV6-5 with TRBJ2-7; D gene ambiguous. CDR3 length: 13 amino acids. Germline V lookup: CDR1 MNHEY, CDR2 SVGAGI. V was pared by 8 bases and J by 4 bases, with 15 bases between. The CDR3 here is CASQPQVTYEQYF. The CDR3 DNA sequence: TGTGCCAGCCAGCCCCAGGTGACGTACGAGCAGTACTTC.

The gene calls are TRBV10-3 and TRBJ1-5; D perhaps matches TRBD1 (5 bases). Deletions cut 9 bases from V and 6 bases from J, with 15 bases between. This CDR3 is 13 amino acids long. Germline CDR1 reads ENHRY; CDR2 reads SYGVKD. The CDR3 coding sequence is TGTGCCATGAGTAGCGGTGGGGGTCAGCCCCAGCATTTT. Translation gives CAMSSGGGQPQHF.

The V call is TRBV30, the J call TRBJ2-2; D unresolved. V shed 1 base and J shed 0 bases, with 9 bases lying between them. CDR3 length equals 15 residues. CDR1 GTSNPN and CDR2 SVGIG come from the germline V gene (reference sequence). CDR3 sequence (DNA): TGTGCCTGGAGTGCTGTCTACCCGAACACCGGGGAGCTGTTTTTT. This sequence encodes CAWSAVYPNTGELFF.

V and J are TRBV29-1 and TRBJ1-1; 8 bases fit TRBD1. This CDR3 is built from 13 residues. Germline CDR1 reads SQVTM; CDR2 reads ANQGSEA. The junction had 12 bases not matched to a gene; V was cut back by 7 bases and J by 8 bases. CDR3 in DNA: TGCAGCGCTCGGACAGGGAGTGGGGGCGAAGCTTTCTTT. As protein: CSARTGSGGEAFF. Full variable domain (remainder filled in from reference TRBV29-1 and TRBJ1-1): SAVISQKPSRDICQRGTSLTIQCQVDSQVTMMFWYRQQPGQSLTLIATANQGSEATYESGFVIDKFPISRPNLTFSTLTVSNMSPEDSSIYLCSARTGSGGEAFFGQGTRLTVV.

This clone was seen only a few times. The V call is TRBV4-2, the J call TRBJ2-7; 16 bases map to TRBD2. The CDR3 length is 19 residues. CDR1 is LGHNA, CDR2 YNFKEQ, per germline. J gave up 0 bases and V 0 bases, and 5 bases lay outside the gene matches. CDR3 DNA sequence: TGTGCCAGCAGCCAAGAGGGACTAGCGGGGGGGGCGCTCTCCTACGAGCAGTACTTC. It codes for CASSQEGLAGGALSYEQYF.

J is TRBJ1-1 and V is TRBV30; D is perhaps TRBD1 (6 bases). The CDR3 has 15 amino acids. Trimming removed 3 bases from V and 5 bases from J, with 19 bases in between. CDR1 and CDR2 from the germline V gene are GTSNPN and SVGIG (reference sequence). CDR3 residues: CAWRRLGGPGTEAFF. CDR3 DNA sequence: TGTGCCTGGAGAAGACTAGGGGGGCCAGGGACTGAAGCTTTCTTT.

A few counts support this clone. The chain uses TRBV29-1 and TRBJ2-3; 9 bases align to TRBD1. Germline loops: CDR1 SQVTM, CDR2 ANQGSEA. The CDR3 sequence is 13 residues long. Unmatched junction bases numbered 5, after V lost 6 bases and J lost 4 bases. The CDR3 reads CSVGRQGADTQYF. Written as DNA, the CDR3 is TGCAGCGTGGGAAGACAGGGGGCAGATACGCAGTATTTT.

The J gene is TRBJ1-6, the V gene TRBV6-5; unclear D gene. Germline V gives CDR1 MNHEY, CDR2 SVGAGI. Deletions cut 6 bases from V and 9 bases from J, with 9 bases between. The CDR3 loop spans 12 amino acids. The CDR3: CASRPPTSPLHF. CDR3 in DNA: TGTGCCAGCAGGCCCCCCACTTCACCCCTCCACTTT.

This clone turned up a few times. J is TRBJ1-4 and V is TRBV25-1; D is unresolved. CDR1 is MGHDK and CDR2 is SYGVNS in the germline V gene. The length of the CDR3 is 14 residues. The ends were cut back, 3 bases at V and 0 bases at J, with 5 bases in the middle. DNA of the CDR3: TGTGCCAGCAGTGACAGACCAACTAATGAAAAACTGTTTTTT. Translated, it gives CASSDRPTNEKLFF.